The source of this TCR beta chain is a study of OX40 agonist ivuxolimab in advanced cancers. Study-level results: Doses of 0.1 to 3.0 mg/kg were accompanied by clonal expansion of CD4+ and CD8+ blood T cells by week 6. Some patients without response likewise showed low normalized clonal expansion.

On this clone itself: Its antigen remains unknown.

Assay used: immunoSEQ multiplex PCR; TCRdb lists only in-frame clones, some missing. The sample has tens of thousands of clones, roughly 84% seen once. The TCR originated in an adult with an advanced solid tumor such as melanoma, head and neck, liver or kidney cancer. Sequences were derived from CD4+ or CD8+ T cells sorted from blood, sampled in a trial of the OX40 agonist ivuxolimab.

CDR3 in DNA: TGTGCCAGCAAAGCGGACAGGGGGATAACTGAAGCTTTCTTT. It specifies CASKADRGITEAFF. This chain links TRBV6-5 with TRBJ1-1; TRBD1 aligns across 10 bases. CDR1 and CDR2 (germline): MNHEY, SVGAGI. This CDR3 has 14 amino acids. J was trimmed by 5 bases and V by 7 bases; bases with no gene match: 7.